The clone carrying this T cell receptor (beta chain) was picked up many times. What it recognizes is unknown. The source of the sample is a study of early T cells in non-severe SARS-CoV-2 infection. Study context: Sequencing input comprised bulk RNA from unsorted whole blood; chain pairing was not available. Study results and caveats: Lookups in VDJdb leaned toward anti-spike CD8 responses and missed private and CD4 specificities.

This CDR3 spans 15 amino acids. V trimming: 6 bases; J trimming: 2 bases; junction bases outside the gene matches: 6. Germline CDR1 WSHSY, CDR2 SAAADI. Tagging with unique molecular identifiers was applied to individual cDNA molecules. TCRdb re-called the 5' RACE reads with MiXCR, one entry per CDR3 protein. This sample has about 98,000 distinct CDR3 sequences, with 8% to 13% found just once. The source of this sequence is an adult who was a healthcare worker with PCR-confirmed SARS-CoV-2 infection or an uninfected control (not recorded which). Sample: whole blood. The chain uses TRBV10-2 and TRBJ2-7; 11 bases fit TRBD2. The CDR3 loop is CASRGGSGRAYEQYF. The CDR3 nucleotides read TGCGCCAGCAGGGGCGGTAGCGGGAGGGCCTACGAGCAGTACTTC.